The 3 T cell receptor beta chains in this list originate from one sample, sequenced in a study of T cell repertoires in cytomegalovirus infection. Via MiXCR, TCRdb re-called the reads, giving one row per CDR3 protein. The sample carries fewer than 1,000,000 distinct CDR3 sequences, roughly 31% recorded once. These receptors' targets are unknown. The specimen comprised cultured CD8+ T cells from PBMCs, sampled from culture after CMV antigen stimulation. The source of these receptors is a human donor in good health (CMV status not recorded). Some clones in this sample may be carry-over from other donors' samples.

This clonotype was counted many times. The chain carries TRBV4-2 and TRBJ2-5; 7 nucleotides align to TRBD2. This CDR3 is built from 16 residues. Germline CDR1 and CDR2: LGHNA and YNFKEQ. The V segment lost 0 bases and the J segment 2 bases; nucleotides outside the gene matches: 6. This CDR3 is CASSQDRGSGQETQYF. In nucleotides, the CDR3 is TGTGCCAGCAGCCAAGATAGGGGTAGCGGGCAAGAGACCCAGTACTTC.

The rearrangement links TRBV20-1 to TRBJ2-4; 8 bases match TRBD1. Trimming at V came to 3 bases and at J to 0 bases, leaving 4 bases not matched to a gene. The V gene's germline CDR1 is DFQATT and CDR2 SNEGSKA (reference sequence). This CDR3 comprises 15 residues. CDR3 nucleotides: TGCAGTGCTAGTGACAGGGGCGAAGCCAAAAACATTCAGTACTTC. It yields the protein CSASDRGEAKNIQYF.

This rearrangement joins TRBV6-6 to TRBJ2-2; D not certain. V lost 5 bases and J 6 bases, leaving 7 bases between the germline ends. The CDR3 totals 12 residues. The V gene's germline CDR1 is MNHNY and CDR2 SVGAGI (reference sequence). The CDR3 is CASSLPPGELFF. Written as DNA, the CDR3 is TGTGCCAGCAGTCTCCCCCCCGGGGAGCTGTTTTTT.